This TCR beta chain was retrieved from a study of shared clonotypes between healthy human individuals. The CDR3 runs 19 residues. Germline-derived CDR1 and CDR2 are LNHNV and YYDKDF (reference sequence). Trimming at V came to 5 bases and at J to 0 bases, leaving 13 bases not matched to a gene. Authors' processing steps: With immunoSEQ giving junction-only sequences and no quality scores, filtering differed. Sequencing used immunoSEQ multiplex PCR; TCRdb keeps in-frame clones, though not all of them. The V and J calls and clone size were taken over from that table, and D and trimming were inferred from the DNA. The sample holds about 520,000 clones, 95% to 97% seen once. General study results and limits: How much donors shared clonotypes was expected to be affected by sequencing depth.

A note on this clone: The antigen is not known.

The source of this sequence is a woman aged 30 to 39 in good health. The sample comprised naive CD4+ T cells sorted from blood. Subset: CD45RA+ positively selected. The rearrangement uses TRBV15 and TRBJ2-6; 7 bases are shared with TRBD1. CDR3 amino acids: CATSLIAHRGGSGANVLTF. The CDR3 DNA reads as TGTGCCACCAGCCTAATCGCACACAGGGGTGGCTCTGGGGCCAACGTCCTGACTTTC.